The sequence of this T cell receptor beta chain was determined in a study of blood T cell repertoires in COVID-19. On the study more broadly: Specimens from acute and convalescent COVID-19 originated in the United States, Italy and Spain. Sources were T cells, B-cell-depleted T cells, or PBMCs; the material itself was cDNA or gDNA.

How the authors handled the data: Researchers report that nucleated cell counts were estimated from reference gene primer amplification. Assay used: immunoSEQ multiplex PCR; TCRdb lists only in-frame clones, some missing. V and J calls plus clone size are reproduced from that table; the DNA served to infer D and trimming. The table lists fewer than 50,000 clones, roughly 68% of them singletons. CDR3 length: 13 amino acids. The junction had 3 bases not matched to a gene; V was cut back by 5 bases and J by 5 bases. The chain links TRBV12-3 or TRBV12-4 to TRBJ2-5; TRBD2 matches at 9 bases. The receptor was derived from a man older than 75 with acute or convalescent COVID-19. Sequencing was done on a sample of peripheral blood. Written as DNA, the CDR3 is TGTGCCAGCAGTGGGACTAGCAGGGAGACCCAGTACTTC. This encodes CASSGTSRETQYF.